The rows below give T cell receptor beta chains drawn from one sample of a study of OX40 agonist ivuxolimab in advanced cancers. Only in-frame clones appear in the TCRdb table, and some are missing; sequencing was by immunoSEQ multiplex PCR. Here the sample spans over 100,000 clones, about 92% being singletons. The sequences come from CD4+ or CD8+ T cells sorted from blood, collected in a trial of the OX40 agonist ivuxolimab. The source of these receptors is an adult with an advanced solid tumor such as melanoma, head and neck, liver or kidney cancer. The CDR3 runs from the conserved cysteine through the conserved F or W. The order of the fields is V gene, clone size, J gene, D gene, CDR3 DNA, CDR3 protein. A D gene is named only where the DNA matches it firmly. Where a row states a size, it is once, few, many or the class of an expanded clone; other rows omit it.

v_call: TRBV28
clone_size: .
j_call: TRBJ1-4
d_call: .
cdr3_nt: TGTGCCAGCACCATATCACAGTTTGAAAAACTGTTTTTT
cdr3_aa: CASTISQFEKLFF

v_call: TRBV2
clone_size: .
j_call: TRBJ1-5
d_call: .
cdr3_nt: TGTGCCAGCAGAGACAGGTATAGCAATCAGCCCCAGCATTTT
cdr3_aa: CASRDRYSNQPQHF

v_call: TRBV7-3
clone_size: .
j_call: TRBJ2-5
d_call: .
cdr3_nt: TGTGCCAGCAGCCGTCGGGAGACCCAGTACTTC
cdr3_aa: CASSRRETQYF

v_call: TRBV28
clone_size: .
j_call: TRBJ1-2
d_call: .
cdr3_nt: TGTGCCAGCAGCCTTGAAGGTGGCTACACCTTC
cdr3_aa: CASSLEGGYTF

v_call: TRBV6-5
clone_size: .
j_call: TRBJ2-1
d_call: TRBD2
cdr3_nt: TGTGCCAGCAGCCGCAACGTGGGAGGGAATGAGCAGTTCTTC
cdr3_aa: CASSRNVGGNEQFF

v_call: TRBV6-6
clone_size: .
j_call: TRBJ1-3
d_call: .
cdr3_nt: TGTGCCAGCAGTTACTCCACTAACTCTGGAAACACCATATATTTT
cdr3_aa: CASSYSTNSGNTIYF

v_call: TRBV15
clone_size: .
j_call: TRBJ2-7
d_call: TRBD1
cdr3_nt: TGTGCCACCAGCACGGGGGACAGGGGGACCTACGAGCAGTACTTC
cdr3_aa: CATSTGDRGTYEQYF

v_call: TRBV2
clone_size: .
j_call: TRBJ1-1
d_call: .
cdr3_nt: TGTGCCAGCAGGCTCGGGCGGCTTAACACTGAAGCTTTCTTT
cdr3_aa: CASRLGRLNTEAFF

v_call: TRBV7-9
clone_size: .
j_call: TRBJ2-3
d_call: TRBD2
cdr3_nt: TGTGCCAGCAGCTTGCTCGGACTAGCGATAAGCACAGATACGCAGTATTTT
cdr3_aa: CASSLLGLAISTDTQYF

v_call: TRBV5-1
clone_size: .
j_call: TRBJ1-1
d_call: TRBD1
cdr3_nt: TGCGCCAGCAGCTTGGACAGGGGGGTAAGGGCTGAAGCTTTCTTT
cdr3_aa: CASSLDRGVRAEAFF

v_call: TRBV18
clone_size: .
j_call: TRBJ2-1
d_call: TRBD2
cdr3_nt: TGTGCCAGCTCACCACCGCCTAGCGGGCGCTACAATGAGCAGTTCTTC
cdr3_aa: CASSPPPSGRYNEQFF

v_call: TRBV7-2
clone_size: .
j_call: TRBJ2-1
d_call: .
cdr3_nt: TGTGCCAGCAGCTTAGGACGGGGATCCTACAATGAGCAGTTCTTC
cdr3_aa: CASSLGRGSYNEQFF

v_call: TRBV5-6
clone_size: .
j_call: TRBJ2-7
d_call: .
cdr3_nt: TGTGCCAGCAGCTTGGGGGGCTACGAGCAGTACTTC
cdr3_aa: CASSLGGYEQYF

v_call: TRBV14
clone_size: .
j_call: TRBJ2-5
d_call: .
cdr3_nt: TGTGCCAGCAGCCAAGAGAGGCAGGGTATCCAAGAGACCCAGTACTTC
cdr3_aa: CASSQERQGIQETQYF

v_call: TRBV7-2
clone_size: few
j_call: TRBJ1-1
d_call: .
cdr3_nt: TGTGCCAGCCGCCCCGTCGGGACAAAAGTTTTCTTT
cdr3_aa: CASRPVGTKVFF

v_call: TRBV2
clone_size: .
j_call: TRBJ2-2
d_call: .
cdr3_nt: TGTGCCAGCACCTTAAACGGGCCCAGGGGCGGGGAGCTGTTTTTT
cdr3_aa: CASTLNGPRGGELFF

v_call: TRBV19
clone_size: .
j_call: TRBJ2-5
d_call: .
cdr3_nt: TGTGCCAGTACCCTCTCATCCGGGGGCCCAGGGGAGACCCAGTACTTC
cdr3_aa: CASTLSSGGPGETQYF

v_call: TRBV2
clone_size: .
j_call: TRBJ2-7
d_call: .
cdr3_nt: TGTGCCAGCAGGTATTCGGCCACCTACGAGCAGTACTTC
cdr3_aa: CASRYSATYEQYF

v_call: TRBV27
clone_size: .
j_call: TRBJ1-1
d_call: .
cdr3_nt: TGTGCCAGCAGTTTATGGGGTGGTCACACTGAAGCTTTCTTT
cdr3_aa: CASSLWGGHTEAFF

v_call: TRBV6-1
clone_size: .
j_call: TRBJ2-3
d_call: TRBD1
cdr3_nt: TGTGCCAGCAGTGGGGGGACAGGGAAGAGGACAGATACGCAGTATTTT
cdr3_aa: CASSGGTGKRTDTQYF

v_call: TRBV7-9
clone_size: few
j_call: TRBJ1-4
d_call: TRBD1
cdr3_nt: TGTGCCAGCAGCTTAGCGACAGGGAATGAAAAACTGTTTTTT
cdr3_aa: CASSLATGNEKLFF

v_call: TRBV18
clone_size: once
j_call: TRBJ2-3
d_call: .
cdr3_nt: TGTGCCAGCTCCCCACCAGCAAGCACAGATACGCAGTATTTT
cdr3_aa: CASSPPASTDTQYF

v_call: TRBV7-6
clone_size: .
j_call: TRBJ1-5
d_call: .
cdr3_nt: TGTGCCAGCAGCTTAGCGGGAGAGAATCAGCCCCAGCATTTT
cdr3_aa: CASSLAGENQPQHF

v_call: TRBV4-3
clone_size: .
j_call: TRBJ1-1
d_call: .
cdr3_nt: TGCGCCAGCAGCCAAGAAGGCCAAAACACTGAAGCTTTCTTT
cdr3_aa: CASSQEGQNTEAFF

v_call: TRBV5-4
clone_size: .
j_call: TRBJ1-4
d_call: .
cdr3_nt: TGTGCCAGCAGCCTCGACACCCCTAATGAAAAACTGTTTTTT
cdr3_aa: CASSLDTPNEKLFF